This section outlines one T cell receptor beta chain sequence together with its context. The target antigen is unknown. Once extracted for a subset, genomic DNA was divided evenly among several immunoSEQ plates. Assay used: immunoSEQ multiplex PCR; TCRdb lists only in-frame clones, some missing. The sample has 1.4 million to 1.5 million clones; 96% are singletons. These data originate in a study of shared clonotypes between healthy human individuals. Study outcomes and limitations: Deeper or shallower sequencing was expected to change how clonotypes are shared among donors. The study found lower generation probabilities in non-shared clonotypes than in those shared by all four donors.

V was pared by 3 bases and J by 5 bases, with 9 bases of the junction left unmatched. From germline, CDR1 is SEHNR and CDR2 FQNEAQ (reference sequence). CDR3 length equals 17 residues. V gene TRBV7-9 combines with J gene TRBJ2-3, with 12 bases matching TRBD2. The sample taken for sequencing was naive CD4+ T cells sorted from blood. Subset reported: CD45RA+ positively selected. The receptor was isolated from a young man in good health. CDR3 protein: CASSLKRLAGAGDTQYF. DNA for the CDR3: TGTGCCAGCAGCTTGAAGAGACTAGCGGGAGCGGGAGATACGCAGTATTTT.